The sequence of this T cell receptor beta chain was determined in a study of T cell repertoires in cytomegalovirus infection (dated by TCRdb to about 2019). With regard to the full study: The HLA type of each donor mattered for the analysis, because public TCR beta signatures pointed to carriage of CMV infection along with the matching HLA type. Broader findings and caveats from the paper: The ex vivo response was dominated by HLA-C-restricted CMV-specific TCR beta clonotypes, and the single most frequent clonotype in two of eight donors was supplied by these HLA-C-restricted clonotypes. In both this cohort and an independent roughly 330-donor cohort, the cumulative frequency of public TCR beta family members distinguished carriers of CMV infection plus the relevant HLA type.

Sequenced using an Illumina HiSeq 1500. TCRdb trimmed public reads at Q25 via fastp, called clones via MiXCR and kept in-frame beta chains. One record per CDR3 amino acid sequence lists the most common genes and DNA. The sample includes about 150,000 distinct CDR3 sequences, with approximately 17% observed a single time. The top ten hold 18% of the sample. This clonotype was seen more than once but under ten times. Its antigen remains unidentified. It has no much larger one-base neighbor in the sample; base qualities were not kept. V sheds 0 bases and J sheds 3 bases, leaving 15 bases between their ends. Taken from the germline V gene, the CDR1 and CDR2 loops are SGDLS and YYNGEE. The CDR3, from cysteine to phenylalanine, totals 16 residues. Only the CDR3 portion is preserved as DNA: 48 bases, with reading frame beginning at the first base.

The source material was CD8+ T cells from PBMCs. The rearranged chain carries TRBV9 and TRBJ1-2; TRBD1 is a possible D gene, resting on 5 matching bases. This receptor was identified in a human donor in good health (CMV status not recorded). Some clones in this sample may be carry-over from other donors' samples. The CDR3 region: CASSVALSGTDYGYTF. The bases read TGTGCCAGCAGCGTAGCCTTATCCGGGACGGACTATGGCTACACCTTC.